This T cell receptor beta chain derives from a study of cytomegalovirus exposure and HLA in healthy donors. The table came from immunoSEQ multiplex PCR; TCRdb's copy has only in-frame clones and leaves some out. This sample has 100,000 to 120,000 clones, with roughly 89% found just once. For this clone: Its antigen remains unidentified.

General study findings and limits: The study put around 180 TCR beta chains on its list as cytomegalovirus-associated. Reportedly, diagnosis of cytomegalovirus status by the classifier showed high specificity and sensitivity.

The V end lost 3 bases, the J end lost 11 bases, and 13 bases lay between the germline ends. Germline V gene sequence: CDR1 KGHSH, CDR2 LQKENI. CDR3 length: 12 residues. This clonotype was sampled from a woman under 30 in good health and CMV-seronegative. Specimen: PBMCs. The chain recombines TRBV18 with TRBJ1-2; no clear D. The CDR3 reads CASSPFGEAYTF. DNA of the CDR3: TGTGCCAGCTCACCTTTTGGGGAGGCGTACACCTTC.